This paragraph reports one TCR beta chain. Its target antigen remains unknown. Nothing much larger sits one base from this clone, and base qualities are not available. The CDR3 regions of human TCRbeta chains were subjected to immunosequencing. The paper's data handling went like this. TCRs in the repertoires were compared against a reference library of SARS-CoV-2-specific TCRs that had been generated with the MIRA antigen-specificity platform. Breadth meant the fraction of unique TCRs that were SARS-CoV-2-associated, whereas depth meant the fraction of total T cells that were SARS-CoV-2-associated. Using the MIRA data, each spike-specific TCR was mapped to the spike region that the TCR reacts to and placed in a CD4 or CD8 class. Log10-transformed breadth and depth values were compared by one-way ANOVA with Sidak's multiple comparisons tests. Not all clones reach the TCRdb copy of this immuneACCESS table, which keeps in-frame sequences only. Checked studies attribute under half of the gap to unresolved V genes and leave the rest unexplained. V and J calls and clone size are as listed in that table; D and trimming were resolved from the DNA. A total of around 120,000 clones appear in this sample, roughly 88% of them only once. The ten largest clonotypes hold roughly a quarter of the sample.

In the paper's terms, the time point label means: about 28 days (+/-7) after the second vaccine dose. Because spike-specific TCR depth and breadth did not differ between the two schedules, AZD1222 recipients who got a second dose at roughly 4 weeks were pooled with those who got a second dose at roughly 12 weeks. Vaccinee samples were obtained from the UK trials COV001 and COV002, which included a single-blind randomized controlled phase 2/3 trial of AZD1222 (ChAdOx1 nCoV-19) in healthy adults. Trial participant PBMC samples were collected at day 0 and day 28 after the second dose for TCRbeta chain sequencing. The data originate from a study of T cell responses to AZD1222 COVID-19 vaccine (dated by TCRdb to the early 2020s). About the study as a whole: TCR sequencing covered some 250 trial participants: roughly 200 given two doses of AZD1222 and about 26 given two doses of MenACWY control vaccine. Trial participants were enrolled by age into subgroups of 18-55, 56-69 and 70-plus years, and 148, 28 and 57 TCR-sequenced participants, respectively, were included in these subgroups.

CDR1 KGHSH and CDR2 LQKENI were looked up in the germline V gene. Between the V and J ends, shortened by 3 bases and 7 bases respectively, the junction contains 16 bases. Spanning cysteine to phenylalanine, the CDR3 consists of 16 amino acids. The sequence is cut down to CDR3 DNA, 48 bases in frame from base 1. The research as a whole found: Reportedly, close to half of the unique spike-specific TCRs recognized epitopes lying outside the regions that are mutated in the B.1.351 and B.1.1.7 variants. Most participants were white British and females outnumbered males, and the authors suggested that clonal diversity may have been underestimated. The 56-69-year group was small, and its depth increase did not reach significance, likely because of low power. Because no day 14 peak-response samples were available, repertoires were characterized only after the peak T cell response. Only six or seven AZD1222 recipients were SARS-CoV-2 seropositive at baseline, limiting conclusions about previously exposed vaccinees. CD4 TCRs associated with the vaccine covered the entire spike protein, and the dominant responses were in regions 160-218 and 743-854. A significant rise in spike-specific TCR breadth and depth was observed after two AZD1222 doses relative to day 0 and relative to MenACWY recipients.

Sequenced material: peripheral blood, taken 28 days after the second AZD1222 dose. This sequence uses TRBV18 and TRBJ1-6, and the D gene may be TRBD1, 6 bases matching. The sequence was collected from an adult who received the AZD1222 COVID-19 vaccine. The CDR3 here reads CASSPPSGVGNSPLHF. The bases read TGTGCCAGCTCACCCCCCTCAGGGGTAGGGAATTCACCCCTCCACTTT.